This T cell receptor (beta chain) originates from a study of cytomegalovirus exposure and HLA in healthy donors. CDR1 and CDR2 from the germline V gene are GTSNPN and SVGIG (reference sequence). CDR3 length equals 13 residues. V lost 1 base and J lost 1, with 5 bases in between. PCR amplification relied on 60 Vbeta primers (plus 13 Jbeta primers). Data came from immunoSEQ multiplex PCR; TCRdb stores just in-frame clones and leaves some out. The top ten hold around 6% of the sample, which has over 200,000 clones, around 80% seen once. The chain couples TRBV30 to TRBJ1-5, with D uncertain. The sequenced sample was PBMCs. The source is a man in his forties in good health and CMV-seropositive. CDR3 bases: TGTGCCTGGAGTGAGGAGAGCAATCAGCCCCAGCATTTT. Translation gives CAWSEESNQPQHF.